This T cell receptor (beta chain) was obtained from a study of CD8 T cells in ankylosing spondylitis. Overall study results and limits: Matched ankylosing spondylitis synovial fluid reportedly showed significant enrichment of disease-linked clones. Reactive arthritis synovial fluid and blood previously showed some of these motif variants. It appeared that ankylosing spondylitis blood was characterized by a TCR beta motif of several highly homologous variants.

This clonotype appeared a few times. No antigen is known for it. V was trimmed by 3 bases and J by 7 bases, leaving 9 bases between them. The CDR3 is 12 residues long. Per germline, CDR1 SEHNR and CDR2 FQNEAQ (reference sequence). One entry per CDR3 protein, called by TCRdb with MiXCR from the 5' RACE reads. Among 100,000 or so distinct CDR3 sequences, less than 25% were seen once, and the ten largest hold approximately 13%. The receptor's source is a male donor with ankylosing spondylitis. The sequencing input was synovial fluid, either unsorted or a sorted T cell fraction (not recorded which). The chain is built from TRBV7-9 and TRBJ2-5; perhaps TRBD1 as D (5 bases). The CDR3 DNA sequence: TGTGCCAGCAGCTTCGAGCAGGGGACCCAGTACTTC. Translating it yields CASSFEQGTQYF.